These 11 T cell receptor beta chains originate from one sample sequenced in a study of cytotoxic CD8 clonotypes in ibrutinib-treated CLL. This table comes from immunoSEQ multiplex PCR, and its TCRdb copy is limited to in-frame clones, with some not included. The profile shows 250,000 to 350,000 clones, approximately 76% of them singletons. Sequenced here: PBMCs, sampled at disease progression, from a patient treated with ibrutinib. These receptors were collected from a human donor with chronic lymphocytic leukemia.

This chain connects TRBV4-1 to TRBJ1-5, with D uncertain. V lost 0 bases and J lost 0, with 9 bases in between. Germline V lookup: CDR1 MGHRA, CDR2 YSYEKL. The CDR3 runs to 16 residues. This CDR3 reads CASSQDGGNSNQPQHF. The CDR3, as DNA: TGCGCCAGCAGCCAAGACGGTGGGAATAGCAATCAGCCCCAGCATTTT.

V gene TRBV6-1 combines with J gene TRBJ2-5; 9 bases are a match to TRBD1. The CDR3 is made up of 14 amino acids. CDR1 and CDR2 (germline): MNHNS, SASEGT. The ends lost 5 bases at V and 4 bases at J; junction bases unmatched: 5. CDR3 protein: CASSPNRGPETQYF. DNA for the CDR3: TGTGCCAGCAGTCCCAACAGGGGGCCAGAGACCCAGTACTTC.

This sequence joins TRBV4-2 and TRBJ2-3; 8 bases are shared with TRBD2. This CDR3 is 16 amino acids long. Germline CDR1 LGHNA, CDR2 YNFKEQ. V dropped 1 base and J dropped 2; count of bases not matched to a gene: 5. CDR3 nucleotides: TGTGCCAGCAGCCAAGGAGCAGCGGGGGCCACAGATACGCAGTATTTT. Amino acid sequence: CASSQGAAGATDTQYF.

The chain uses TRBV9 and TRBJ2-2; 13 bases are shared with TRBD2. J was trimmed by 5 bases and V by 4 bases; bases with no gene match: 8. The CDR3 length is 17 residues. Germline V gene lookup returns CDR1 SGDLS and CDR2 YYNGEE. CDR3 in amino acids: CASSLTSGRVATGELFF. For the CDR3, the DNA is TGTGCCAGCAGCCTTACTAGCGGGAGGGTCGCGACCGGGGAGCTGTTTTTT.

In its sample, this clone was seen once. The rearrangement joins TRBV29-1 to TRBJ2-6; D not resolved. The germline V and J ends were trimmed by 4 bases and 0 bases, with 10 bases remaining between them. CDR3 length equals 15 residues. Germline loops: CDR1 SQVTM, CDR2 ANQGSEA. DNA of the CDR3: TGCAGCGTTGTTAGTTTGCGCTCTGGGGCCAACGTCCTGACTTTC. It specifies CSVVSLRSGANVLTF. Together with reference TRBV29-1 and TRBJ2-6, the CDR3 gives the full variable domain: SAVISQKPSRDICQRGTSLTIQCQVDSQVTMMFWYRQQPGQSLTLIATANQGSEATYESGFVIDKFPISRPNLTFSTLTVSNMSPEDSSIYLCSVVSLRSGANVLTFGAGSRLTVL.

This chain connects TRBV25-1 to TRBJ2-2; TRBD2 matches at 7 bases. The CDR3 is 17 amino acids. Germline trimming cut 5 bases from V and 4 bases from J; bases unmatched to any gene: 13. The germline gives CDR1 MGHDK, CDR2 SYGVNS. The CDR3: CASSRSRGRTITGELFF. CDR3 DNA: TGTGCCAGCAGTCGGAGCCGCGGGAGAACCATCACCGGGGAGCTGTTTTTT.

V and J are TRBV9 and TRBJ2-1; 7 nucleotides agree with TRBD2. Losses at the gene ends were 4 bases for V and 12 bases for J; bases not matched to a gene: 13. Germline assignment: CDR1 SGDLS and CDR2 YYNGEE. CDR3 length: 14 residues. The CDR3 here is CASSPLGRDGLQFF. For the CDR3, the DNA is TGTGCCAGCAGCCCCCTAGGGAGGGATGGTCTGCAGTTCTTC.

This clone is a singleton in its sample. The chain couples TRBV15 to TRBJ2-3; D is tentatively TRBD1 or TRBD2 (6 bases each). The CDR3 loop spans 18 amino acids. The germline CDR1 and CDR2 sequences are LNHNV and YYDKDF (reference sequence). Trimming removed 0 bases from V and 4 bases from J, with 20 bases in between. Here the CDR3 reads CATSRDYWWTGGPDTQYF. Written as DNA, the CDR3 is TGTGCCACCAGCAGAGATTATTGGTGGACCGGGGGCCCAGATACGCAGTATTTT. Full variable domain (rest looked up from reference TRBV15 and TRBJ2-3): DAMVIQNPRYQVTQFGKPVTLSCSQTLNHNVMYWYQQKSSQAPKLLFHYYDKDFNNEADTPDNFQSRRPNTSFCFLDIRSPGLGDTAMYLCATSRDYWWTGGPDTQYFGPGTRLTVL.

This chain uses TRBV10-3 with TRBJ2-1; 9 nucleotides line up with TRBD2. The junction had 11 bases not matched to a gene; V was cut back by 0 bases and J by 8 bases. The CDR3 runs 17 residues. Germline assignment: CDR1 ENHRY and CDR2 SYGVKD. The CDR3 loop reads CAISESTLAGRSHEQFF. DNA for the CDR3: TGTGCCATCAGTGAGTCGACCCTAGCGGGAAGATCACATGAGCAGTTCTTC.

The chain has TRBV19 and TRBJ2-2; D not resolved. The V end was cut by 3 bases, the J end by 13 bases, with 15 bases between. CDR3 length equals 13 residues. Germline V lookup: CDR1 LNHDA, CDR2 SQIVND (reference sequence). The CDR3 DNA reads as TGTGCCAGTAGTATCACCCCAGGAAGGTTGCTGTTTTTT. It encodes CASSITPGRLLFF.

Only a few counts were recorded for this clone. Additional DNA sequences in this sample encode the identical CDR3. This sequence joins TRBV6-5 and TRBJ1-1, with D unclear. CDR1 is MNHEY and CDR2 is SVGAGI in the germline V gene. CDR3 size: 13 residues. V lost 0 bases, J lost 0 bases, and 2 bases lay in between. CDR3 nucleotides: TGTGCCAGCAGTTACTCCGTGAACACTGAAGCTTTCTTT. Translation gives CASSYSVNTEAFF.